The present T cell receptor beta chain was sequenced within a study of radiotherapy plus CTLA-4 blockade in lung cancer. Using immunoSEQ multiplex PCR, the repertoire was profiled, and TCRdb retains in-frame clones only, with some absent. The profile shows around 30,000 clones, around 75% of them singletons. Participants had chemo-refractory metastatic non-small-cell lung cancer and were treated with focal radiation plus ipilimumab CTLA-4 blockade. With regard to this clone: Its antigen is currently unknown.

The V and J ends lost 0 bases and 6 bases, in that order; junction bases with no gene match: 7. The CDR3 is 16 residues long. The germline gives CDR1 MNHNY, CDR2 SVGAGI (reference sequence). Study-level points and caveats: The best predictor of response was reported to be early blood T cell clone dynamics, with interferon-beta. TCR clones of tumor origin grew in blood after radiotherapy plus ipilimumab.

The source is a human donor with non-small cell lung cancer that progressed on radiotherapy plus ipilimumab. The sequencing here drew on peripheral blood, taken from a patient treated with radiotherapy plus ipilimumab. V gene TRBV6-6 combines with J gene TRBJ2-1; TRBD2 aligns across 8 bases. The CDR3 DNA is TGTGCCAGCAGTTACTCGCCCCTGGCGGGAGGCAATGAGCAGTTCTTC. Residues: CASSYSPLAGGNEQFF.